The clone carrying this T cell receptor beta chain was detected ten times or more. Its antigen is currently unknown. The sample comes from a study of T cells after yellow fever vaccination. The wider study: SMART-Seq v4 Ultra Low Input prepared the low-cell-number fractions.

Template switching with 5'RACE generated the TCR cDNA and added a universal primer site and UMIs. TCRdb ran MiXCR on the 5' RACE reads and lists one entry per CDR3 protein. Here the sample spans 300,000 or so distinct CDR3 sequences, around 7% being singletons. General observations from the study: Post-booster reappearance was seen for most primary-vaccination clones (roughly 96% CD4, 88% CD8). Though weaker, the secondary response peaked faster, on day 5 versus 15.

Per the germline V gene, CDR1 is SGHVS and CDR2 is FQNEAQ. V gave up 5 bases and J gave up 7 bases, with 12 bases separating them. The CDR3 runs 12 residues. The source is a man aged 18 to 35 who received the YFV17D yellow fever vaccine. This sample comprised PBMCs, obtained about 49 days after the first yellow fever vaccination. The chain joins TRBV7-8 to TRBJ2-7; D perhaps matches TRBD2 (6 bases). CDR3 nucleotides: TGTGCCAGCAGCCCGGGAGTCGAGGAGCAGTACTTC. It yields the protein CASSPGVEEQYF.